This T cell receptor (beta chain) is from a study of shared clonotypes between healthy human individuals. Study results and limitations: Compared with clonotypes that all four donors shared, non-shared clonotypes had lower generation probabilities. The study found roughly 5% of naive CD4 clonotypes shared across a handful of donors.

Sequencing used immunoSEQ multiplex PCR; TCRdb keeps in-frame clones, though not all of them. The sample lists approximately 1.5 million clones; approximately 98.5% were seen once. Concerning this clone: What it recognizes is unknown.

V shed 0 bases and J shed 5 bases, with 18 bases lying between them. This CDR3 region has 17 residues. Germline loops: CDR1 SGHRS, CDR2 YFSETQ. What was sequenced was naive CD4+ T cells sorted from blood. The subset is: CD45RA+ positively selected. The chain carries TRBV5-1 and TRBJ2-1, with D perhaps TRBD2 (6 bases). The sequence was collected from a man aged 25-45 years in good health. In nucleotides, the CDR3 is TGCGCCAGCAGCTTGGCCCCTCAGGGAGCGGGTAACAATGAGCAGTTCTTC. This encodes CASSLAPQGAGNNEQFF. Supplemented by reference TRBV5-1 and TRBJ2-1, the full variable domain reads KAGVTQTPRYLIKTRGQQVTLSCSPISGHRSVSWYQQTPGQGLQFLFEYFSETQRNKGNFPGRFSGRQFSNSRSEMNVSTLELGDSALYLCASSLAPQGAGNNEQFFGPGTRLTVL.